What follows describes a single T cell receptor beta chain. Germline V lookup: CDR1 SQVTM, CDR2 ANQGSEA. The CDR3 consists of 19 residues. V shed 4 bases, J shed 5 bases, and the junction held 15 bases outside the gene matches. These data originate in a study of beta chain features in type 1 diabetes. cDNA synthesis used the whole RNA isolate, giving expressed TCRB sequences. Sequenced by immunoSEQ multiplex PCR; TCRdb stores in-frame clones only, minus some. The sample carries 350,000 to 400,000 clones, roughly 16% recorded once. The source material was naive CD4+ T cells from blood. The receptor comes from a woman aged 18-30 years in good health. The rearrangement uses TRBV29-1 and TRBJ2-1, with 15 bases lining up with TRBD2. The CDR3, as DNA: TGCAGCGTTGTTCCCTGGAGCCCGGGACTAGCGGGAGGTCACAATGAGCAGTTCTTC. It codes for CSVVPWSPGLAGGHNEQFF.